These 18 T cell receptor beta chains share one sample of origin, sequenced in a study of somatic mutations in cytotoxic T cells in rheumatoid arthritis. The protocol was immunoSEQ multiplex PCR, while the TCRdb copy is restricted to in-frame clones and leaves out a portion. This table has about 20,000 clones, over 80% appearing once. Sequenced material: CD8+ T cells sorted from blood. The receptors derive from an adult with rheumatoid arthritis.

The rearrangement uses TRBV6-5 and TRBJ2-1; 9 nucleotides line up with TRBD1. Germline lookup yields CDR1 MNHEY and CDR2 SVGAGI. The V gene end was trimmed by 2 bases and the J gene end by 7 bases; junction bases not matched to a gene: 6. CDR3 length: 15 amino acids. The CDR3 DNA reads as TGTGCCAGCAGTTACGGGACAGGGCATTTTAATGAGCAGTTCTTC. Translated, it gives CASSYGTGHFNEQFF.

The chain couples TRBV27 to TRBJ1-5; 7 nucleotides agree with TRBD1. The length of the CDR3 is 14 residues. The germline V gene has CDR1 MNHEY and CDR2 SMNVEV (reference sequence). J gave up 1 base and V 4 bases, and 1 base lay outside the gene matches. CDR3 sequence: CASSYRGSNQPQHF. The CDR3 region has the DNA TGTGCCAGCAGTTACAGGGGCAGCAATCAGCCCCAGCATTTT.

This chain connects TRBV19 to TRBJ2-7, with 11 bases aligning to TRBD2. The V gene end was trimmed by 7 bases and the J gene end by 2 bases; junction bases not matched to a gene: 16. This CDR3 is 18 amino acids long. The V gene's germline CDR1 is LNHDA and CDR2 SQIVND (reference sequence). The CDR3 region has the DNA TGTGCCAGTACACCAAAGGACGTACTAGCGGGGGACACCTACGAGCAGTACGTC. It specifies CASTPKDVLAGDTYEQYV.

The V gene is TRBV5-6, the J gene TRBJ2-7; D may match TRBD1 or TRBD2 (5 bases each). Per germline, CDR1 SGHDT and CDR2 YYEEEE. Trimming left V 4 bases short and J 2 bases short, with 10 bases between. CDR3 size: 13 residues. The CDR3 loop is CASSPGTAYEQYF. The CDR3 DNA reads TGTGCCAGCAGCCCCGGGACCGCCTACGAGCAGTACTTC.

V usage is TRBV25-1 and J usage is TRBJ2-2; TRBD2 matches at 8 bases. The CDR3 covers 18 residues. V was clipped by 6 bases and J by 0 bases; unmatched bases: 12. Germline lookup yields CDR1 MGHDK and CDR2 SYGVNS. CDR3 DNA sequence: TGTGCCAGCAGCACCGGGACTAGAGGCCTCCCGAACACCGGGGAGCTGTTTTTT. Translating it yields CASSTGTRGLPNTGELFF.

The CDR3, as DNA: TGTGCCAGCACCGCTAATCTGGGACTAGCGGGAGTGGGTTTCTTC. Amino acid sequence: CASTANLGLAGVGFF. The chain has TRBV2 and TRBJ2-1; 14 positions agree with TRBD2. In germline, CDR1 is SNHLY, CDR2 FYNNEI. The CDR3 sequence is 15 residues long. V trimming: 7 bases; J trimming: 16 bases; junction bases outside the gene matches: 15.

The table lists this clone with a count of one. The genes are TRBV5-6 and TRBJ2-6; TRBD1 agrees at 7 bases. The CDR3 totals 16 residues. Trimming removed 2 bases from V and 3 bases from J; junction bases left unmatched: 5. Germline values: CDR1 SGHDT, CDR2 YYEEEE. Here the CDR3 reads CASSLYRGVGANVLTF. CDR3 sequence (DNA): TGTGCCAGCAGCTTATACAGGGGAGTTGGGGCCAACGTCCTGACTTTC.

This clone was recorded only once. In nucleotides, the CDR3 is TGTGCCACCAGCAGAGATCTCACAGACCTTGGGGCGACCCAGTACTTC. The encoded protein is CATSRDLTDLGATQYF. J is TRBJ2-5 and V is TRBV15; D is possibly TRBD1 (5 bases). Looked up from germline, CDR1 is LNHNV and CDR2 is YYDKDF (reference sequence). CDR3 length: 16 amino acids. V gave up 0 bases and J gave up 7 bases, with 18 bases separating them.

This chain joins TRBV7-9 and TRBJ2-1; D unclear. This CDR3 has 12 residues. The V end lost 8 bases, the J end lost 9 bases, and 14 bases lay between the germline ends. Per the germline V gene, CDR1 is SEHNR and CDR2 is FQNEAQ (reference sequence). DNA of the CDR3: TGTGCCAGCCTGGGCGGAGTCAGTGAGCAGTTCTTC. It codes for CASLGGVSEQFF.

The CDR3 reads CASSFSGFGYNEQFF. The CDR3 nucleotides are TGTGCCAGCAGCTTTAGCGGGTTTGGGTACAATGAGCAGTTCTTC. The chain has TRBV7-9 and TRBJ2-1, with 7 bases matching TRBD2. Germline-derived CDR1 and CDR2 are SEHNR and FQNEAQ (reference sequence). Unmatched junction bases numbered 6, after V lost 3 bases and J lost 4 bases. This CDR3 has 15 residues.

The rearrangement links TRBV7-9 to TRBJ1-2; weak D call: TRBD1 (5 bases). The CDR3 is 13 residues long. The V end was cut by 4 bases, the J end by 4 bases, with 10 bases between. Germline V gives CDR1 SEHNR, CDR2 FQNEAQ (reference sequence). The CDR3 bases are TGTGCCAGCAGCTACGACAGCGCCTATGGCTACACCTTC. It is translated as CASSYDSAYGYTF.

This chain connects TRBV9 to TRBJ2-2; D is unclear. The V end was cut by 0 bases, the J end by 3 bases, with 6 bases between. The CDR3 totals 14 residues. From germline, CDR1 is SGDLS and CDR2 YYNGEE. This chain's CDR3 is CASSVGHYTGELFF. The CDR3 DNA is TGTGCCAGCAGCGTAGGCCACTACACCGGGGAGCTGTTTTTT.

The rearrangement links TRBV7-9 to TRBJ1-2, with TRBD1 matching 7 bases. Germline values: CDR1 SEHNR, CDR2 FQNEAQ (reference sequence). The CDR3 is 15 residues long. V dropped 3 bases and J dropped 1; count of bases not matched to a gene: 5. The CDR3 sequence: CASSFLSGGNYGYTF. CDR3 nucleotides: TGTGCCAGCAGCTTCTTGTCAGGGGGTAACTATGGCTACACCTTC.

The J gene is TRBJ2-7, the V gene TRBV6-1; 7 bases align to TRBD1. The CDR3 consists of 12 residues. Germline assignment: CDR1 MNHNS and CDR2 SASEGT. Trimming at V came to 7 bases and at J to 6 bases, leaving 6 bases not matched to a gene. In DNA, the CDR3 is TGTGCCAGCAATGACACAGGGGTCGAGCAGTACTTC. Translating gives CASNDTGVEQYF.

This chain connects TRBV7-8 to TRBJ2-5; 8 bases fit TRBD1. Losses at the gene ends were 5 bases for V and 7 bases for J; bases not matched to a gene: 9. The CDR3 extends over 14 amino acids. Germline lookup yields CDR1 SGHVS and CDR2 FQNEAQ. CDR3 DNA: TGTGCCAGCAGCACCCCGGGACAGGCTCGGACCCAGTACTTC. This encodes CASSTPGQARTQYF.

The genes are TRBV7-6 and TRBJ2-7; D unresolved. The germline gives CDR1 SGHVS, CDR2 FNYEAQ. The germline V and J ends were trimmed by 1 base and 4 bases, with 8 bases remaining between them. This CDR3 is built from 13 residues. The CDR3 spells CASSLGTEYEQYF. The CDR3 nucleotides read TGTGCCAGCAGCTTAGGGACGGAGTACGAGCAGTACTTC. Full variable domain (outside the CDR3, taken from reference TRBV7-6 and TRBJ2-7): GAGVSQSPRYKVTKRGQDVALRCDPISGHVSLYWYRQALGQGPEFLTYFNYEAQQDKSGLPNDRFSAERPEGSISTLTIQRTEQRDSAMYRCASSLGTEYEQYFGPGTRLTVT.

This chain connects TRBV7-3 to TRBJ1-1, with D uncertain. V lost 3 bases to trimming and J lost 4 bases, with 12 bases between them. The germline V gene encodes CDR1 SGHTA and CDR2 FQGTGA. This CDR3 has 14 amino acids. DNA for the CDR3: TGTGCCAGCAGCTTTAAAGCGGAGGCCACTGAAGCTTTCTTT. Protein: CASSFKAEATEAFF.

The table lists this clone with a count of one. The chain has TRBV13 and TRBJ2-3; D is uncertain. The germline V gene has CDR1 PRHDT and CDR2 FYEKMQ (reference sequence). Trimming cost V 2 bases and J 4 bases, with 10 bases left between them. The CDR3 consists of 14 residues. CDR3 sequence reads: CASSLRVGSDTQYF. In DNA, the CDR3 is TGTGCCAGCAGCTTACGAGTAGGTTCAGATACGCAGTATTTT. Full variable domain (outside the CDR3, taken from reference TRBV13 and TRBJ2-3): AAGVIQSPRHLIKEKRETATLKCYPIPRHDTVYWYQQGPGQDPQFLISFYEKMQSDKGSIPDRFSAQQFSDYHSELNMSSLELGDSALYFCASSLRVGSDTQYFGPGTRLTVL.